One sample yielded the 20 T cell receptor beta chains listed below, sequenced in a study of T cell changes during pregnancy in multiple sclerosis. Generated by immunoSEQ multiplex PCR, the TCRdb table keeps only in-frame clones and is missing some. The sample records 30,000 to 45,000 clones, just over 90% being singletons. Source: CD4+ T cells from peripheral blood mononuclear cells, taken in the first trimester of pregnancy. The receptors come from a female donor with multiple sclerosis, enrolled in a pregnancy study.

The rearrangement uses TRBV2 and TRBJ1-1; 7 bases agree with TRBD1. The CDR3 covers 16 residues. Per the germline V gene, CDR1 is SNHLY and CDR2 is FYNNEI. V shed 7 bases and J 3 bases; nucleotides not matched to a gene: 14. The CDR3 DNA reads as TGTGCCAGCACCTACTCAGGGGGGCGCCGGGACACTGAAGCTTTCTTT. Translating it yields CASTYSGGRRDTEAFF.

The CDR3 sequence is CASSSGGRTEDWDNEQFF. The CDR3 nucleotides read TGTGCCAGCAGCTCCGGGGGGCGGACGGAGGACTGGGACAATGAGCAGTTCTTC. The chain uses TRBV7-8 and TRBJ2-1, with a weak D call TRBD2 (7 bases). The CDR3 totals 18 residues. The ends were cut back, 4 bases at V and 5 bases at J, with 24 bases in the middle. The germline gives CDR1 SGHVS, CDR2 FQNEAQ.

The rearrangement joins TRBV7-8 to TRBJ1-2; D may be TRBD1 (5 bases). The CDR3 sequence is 16 residues long. From germline, CDR1 is SGHVS and CDR2 FQNEAQ. Trimming took off 5 bases at V and 4 bases at J, with 20 bases between the two ends. The CDR3 DNA reads as TGTGCCAGCAGCCAAACCCCCAAGGGGTCAGGCTATGGCTACACCTTC. It yields the protein CASSQTPKGSGYGYTF. Variable domain in full (rest from reference TRBV7-8 and TRBJ1-2): GAGVSQSPRYKVAKRGQDVALRCDPISGHVSLFWYQQALGQGPEFLTYFQNEAQLDKSGLPSDRFFAERPEGSVSTLKIQRTQQEDSAVYLCASSQTPKGSGYGYTFGSGTRLTVV.

This clone has only a few counts. The V call is TRBV27, the J call TRBJ2-3, with TRBD2 matching over 7 bases. Losses at the gene ends were 2 bases for V and 2 bases for J; bases not matched to a gene: 4. The CDR3 is made up of 15 amino acids. In germline, CDR1 is MNHEY, CDR2 SMNVEV (reference sequence). The CDR3 coding sequence is TGTGCCAGCAGTTTACGGGACTACCTCACAGATACGCAGTATTTT. Protein sequence: CASSLRDYLTDTQYF.

V gene TRBV2 combines with J gene TRBJ2-1; D is ambiguous. The germline V gene encodes CDR1 SNHLY and CDR2 FYNNEI. V was pared by 6 bases and J by 3 bases, with 3 bases between. CDR3 length equals 11 residues. The CDR3 DNA reads as TGTGCCAGCAGCTACTACAATGAGCAGTTCTTC. It yields the protein CASSYYNEQFF. The whole variable domain, remainder taken from reference TRBV2 and TRBJ2-1, is EPEVTQTPSHQVTQMGQEVILRCVPISNHLYFYWYRQILGQKVEFLVSFYNNEISEKSEIFDDQFSVERPDGSNFTLKIRSTKLEDSAMYFCASSYYNEQFFGPGTRLTVL.

This clone was seen just once. The chain is built from TRBV6-6 and TRBJ1-2; TRBD1 might be the D (5 bases). Germline V CDR1 and CDR2: MNHNY, SVGAGI (reference sequence). With 8 bases removed from V and 2 bases from J, the gap between germline ends came to 9 bases. The CDR3 covers 12 residues. The CDR3 DNA reads as TGTGCCAGCCAGGACACAAACTATGGCTACACCTTC. This translates into CASQDTNYGYTF.

This chain uses TRBV4-3 with TRBJ2-3; TRBD2 agrees at 8 bases. Germline CDR1 and CDR2: LGHNA and YSLEER. The CDR3 totals 13 residues. With V trimmed by 1 base and J by 10 bases, 4 bases remained unmatched. CDR3 bases: TGCGCCAGCAGCCAAGCCCGGGGGGGTTCGCAGTATTTT. Its translation: CASSQARGGSQYF.

The chain combines TRBV11-2 with TRBJ1-1; weak D call: TRBD1 (5 bases). Germline CDR1 and CDR2: SGHAT and FQNNGV. The length of the CDR3 is 13 residues. V lost 3 bases and J 1 base, leaving 6 bases between the germline ends. CDR3: CASSFDRNTEAFF. The CDR3 DNA reads TGTGCCAGCAGCTTCGACAGGAACACTGAAGCTTTCTTT.

The J gene is TRBJ1-2, the V gene TRBV6-6; possibly TRBD1 for D (6 bases). Germline V CDR1 and CDR2: MNHNY, SVGAGI (reference sequence). The CDR3 covers 14 residues. The ends were cut back, 2 bases at V and 5 bases at J, with 12 bases in the middle. CDR3 in amino acids: CASSYGGPEYGYTF. The CDR3 DNA follows: TGTGCCAGCAGTTACGGGGGCCCCGAGTATGGCTACACCTTC.

This rearrangement joins TRBV5-5 to TRBJ2-2; 8 nucleotides match TRBD2. The length of the CDR3 is 17 residues. The germline CDR1 and CDR2 sequences are SGHKS and YYEKEE (reference sequence). The junction had 10 bases not matched to a gene; V was cut back by 0 bases and J by 6 bases. The CDR3 nucleotides are TGTGCCAGCAGCTTGGGGTCATCGGGACTAGTGGCCGGGGAGCTGTTTTTT. Residues: CASSLGSSGLVAGELFF.

CDR3 coding DNA: TGTGCCAGCAGCCCCATACAGGGTTACGAGCAGTACTTC. Its translation: CASSPIQGYEQYF. The chain joins TRBV6-5 to TRBJ2-7, with a possible D match to TRBD1 (6 bases). V was shortened by 6 bases and J by 4 bases, with 13 bases between the two germline ends. Per germline, CDR1 MNHEY and CDR2 SVGAGI. The CDR3 has 13 amino acids.

The rearrangement links TRBV19 to TRBJ2-1; tentative D call: TRBD2 (6 bases). Germline V CDR1 and CDR2: LNHDA, SQIVND (reference sequence). This CDR3 is 15 amino acids long. The V gene lost 6 bases and the J gene lost 4 bases, with 16 bases spanning the gap. CDR3 protein: CASSLEGRRYNEQFF. For the CDR3, the DNA is TGTGCCAGTAGCTTGGAGGGCCGGAGGTACAATGAGCAGTTCTTC. The full variable domain, its missing parts supplied by reference TRBV19 and TRBJ2-1, is DGGITQSPKYLFRKEGQNVTLSCEQNLNHDAMYWYRQDPGQGLRLIYYSQIVNDFQKGDIAEGYSVSREKKESFPLTVTSAQKNPTAFYLCASSLEGRRYNEQFFGPGTRLTVL.

The chain employs TRBV15 and TRBJ1-4; D possibly corresponds to TRBD1 (6 bases). V was shortened by 0 bases and J by 8 bases, with 16 bases between the two germline ends. The CDR3 length is 16 residues. Per germline, CDR1 LNHNV and CDR2 YYDKDF (reference sequence). CDR3 residues: CATSRDLRGGDEKLFF. CDR3 nucleotides: TGTGCCACCAGCAGAGATCTCAGAGGGGGGGACGAAAAACTGTTTTTT. Full variable domain (rest looked up from reference TRBV15 and TRBJ1-4): DAMVIQNPRYQVTQFGKPVTLSCSQTLNHNVMYWYQQKSSQAPKLLFHYYDKDFNNEADTPDNFQSRRPNTSFCFLDIRSPGLGDTAMYLCATSRDLRGGDEKLFFGSGTQLSVL.

This rearrangement joins TRBV10-3 to TRBJ2-1; TRBD2 matches at 7 bases. V was clipped by 6 bases and J by 8 bases; unmatched bases: 4. This CDR3 has 12 amino acids. Germline loops: CDR1 ENHRY, CDR2 SYGVKD. CDR3 DNA: TGTGCCATCAGCCGGGGGGTGGATGAGCAGTTCTTC. Translation: CAISRGVDEQFF.

The chain couples TRBV2 to TRBJ1-3; tentatively, D is TRBD1 (6 bases). Germline V gene lookup returns CDR1 SNHLY and CDR2 FYNNEI. The CDR3 spans 14 residues. V lost 6 bases, J lost 1 base, and 10 bases lay in between. The CDR3 here is CASRLDRSGNTIYF. CDR3 DNA: TGTGCCAGCAGGCTCGACAGGTCTGGAAACACCATATATTTT.

J is TRBJ2-1 and V is TRBV9; 8 positions agree with TRBD1. Per the germline V gene, CDR1 is SGDLS and CDR2 is YYNGEE. Unmatched junction bases numbered 11, after V lost 0 bases and J lost 9 bases. The CDR3 is made up of 16 amino acids. The CDR3 sequence is CASSVVPGGASGEQFF. The CDR3 nucleotides are TGTGCCAGCAGCGTAGTCCCAGGGGGCGCCTCAGGTGAGCAGTTCTTC.

The CDR3 nucleotides read TGTGCCAGCAGTGCTGACAGGGGTACAACAGATACGCAGTATTTT. This codes for CASSADRGTTDTQYF. The chain has TRBV2 and TRBJ2-3, with TRBD1 matching over 8 bases. The CDR3 totals 15 residues. The J segment lost 3 bases and the V segment lost 4 bases, leaving 6 bases of the junction unmatched. Germline V CDR1 and CDR2: SNHLY, FYNNEI. The entire variable domain, with the rest obtained from reference TRBV2 and TRBJ2-3, is as follows: EPEVTQTPSHQVTQMGQEVILRCVPISNHLYFYWYRQILGQKVEFLVSFYNNEISEKSEIFDDQFSVERPDGSNFTLKIRSTKLEDSAMYFCASSADRGTTDTQYFGPGTRLTVL.

This chain joins TRBV28 and TRBJ1-2; D ambiguous. The V end lost 11 bases, the J end lost 3 bases, and 13 bases lay between the germline ends. This CDR3 region has 12 residues. Germline V CDR1 and CDR2: MDHEN, SYDVKM. DNA for the CDR3: TGTGCCCTTTCCGGTACGGACTATGGCTACACCTTC. As protein: CALSGTDYGYTF.

This chain joins TRBV10-3 and TRBJ1-1, with TRBD1 matching 11 bases. The CDR3 has 15 residues. The germline gives CDR1 ENHRY, CDR2 SYGVKD. With V trimmed by 5 bases and J by 3 bases, 5 bases remained unmatched. Written as DNA, the CDR3 is TGTGCCATCAGTCGTAAGGGACAGGGGGACACTGAAGCTTTCTTT. Protein sequence: CAISRKGQGDTEAFF.

The chain links TRBV27 to TRBJ1-2, with 11 bases aligning to TRBD1. In germline, CDR1 is MNHEY, CDR2 SMNVEV (reference sequence). The V and J ends lost 6 bases and 8 bases, in that order; junction bases with no gene match: 14. The CDR3 extends over 16 amino acids. As DNA, the CDR3 is TGTGCCAGCAGAATCTCCGGGACAGGGGGAGGTCAAGGCTACACCTTC. This codes for CASRISGTGGGQGYTF.